This record looks at one TCR beta chain sequence and its context. What it binds is not known. J lost 6 bases, V lost 7 bases, and 15 bases had no gene match. The CDR3 covers 16 residues. CDR1 and CDR2 from the germline V gene are MNHNS and SASEGT. The data derive from a study of regulatory T cells in long-lasting Graves disease. The sample's time point: persistent/refractory GD, antithyroid drugs over 5 years with positive TRAb. Making the TCR library involved RNA that had been extracted from PBMCs. The patients were enrolled through endocrinology in Xi'an, China. Study observations and caveats: Blood alone, not thyroid tissue, was studied. TRBV28, TRBJ1-2 and TRBJ2-5 were segments that persistent disease favored. More public clonotypes were shared by persistent patients (approximately 3,000) than by new patients (about 970).

For TCR beta, libraries came from iRepertoire HTBI primers and Arm-PCR of CDR3 regions. TCRdb analysed the multiplex PCR reads with MiXCR anew, one entry per CDR3 protein. The repertoire holds 600,000 to 850,000 distinct CDR3 sequences, with around 32% as singletons. This clonotype was sampled from a female donor with Graves disease. Sequencing was performed on peripheral blood mononuclear cells (PBMCs), taken when the disease was refractory, from a patient treated with antithyroid drugs. The V call is TRBV6-1, the J call TRBJ1-5; 7 nucleotides line up with TRBD1. CDR3 protein: CASIQTGLRGAQPQHF. The DNA for the CDR3 is TGTGCCAGCATCCAGACAGGGCTGCGCGGGGCTCAGCCCCAGCATTTT.